The next 9 T cell receptor beta chains were all read from a single sample in a study of CD8+ T cells in alopecia areata. Treatment reported: oral pan-JAK inhibitor, 5-10 mg twice daily. In each case, RNA was isolated and then reverse transcribed into cDNA as the sequencing template. Sequencing used immunoSEQ multiplex PCR; TCRdb keeps in-frame clones, though not all of them. This table has fewer than 100,000 clones, over 70% appearing once. The source material was CD8+ T cells sorted from blood, sampled at week 44, from a patient treated with tofacitinib. These receptors were taken from a human donor with alopecia areata.

The rearrangement joins TRBV29-1 to TRBJ1-2; 10 bases line up with TRBD1. The CDR3 loop spans 14 amino acids. With V trimmed by 4 bases and J by 2 bases, 4 bases remained unmatched. Germline CDR1 reads SQVTM; CDR2 reads ANQGSEA. The CDR3 coding sequence is TGCAGCGTTGCGACGGGACAGGGGAACTATGGCTACACCTTC. Encoded protein: CSVATGQGNYGYTF.

The rearrangement links TRBV19 to TRBJ1-1; D gene uncertain. Trimming removed 4 bases at V and 4 bases at J, with 7 bases between. CDR1 is LNHDA and CDR2 is SQIVND in the germline V gene (reference sequence). CDR3 length equals 12 residues. The CDR3 bases are TGTGCCAGTAGTAGTCAATCCACTGAAGCTTTCTTT. Amino acid sequence: CASSSQSTEAFF. The variable domain in full, with the rest retrieved from reference TRBV19 and TRBJ1-1, is DGGITQSPKYLFRKEGQNVTLSCEQNLNHDAMYWYRQDPGQGLRLIYYSQIVNDFQKGDIAEGYSVSREKKESFPLTVTSAQKNPTAFYLCASSSQSTEAFFGQGTRLTVV.

This clone appeared a single time. The V call is TRBV25-1, the J call TRBJ2-2, with D unresolved. V lost 3 bases to trimming and J lost 1 base, with 9 bases between them. Germline CDR1 is MGHDK and CDR2 is SYGVNS. The CDR3 has 15 amino acids. CDR3 DNA: TGTGCCAGCAGTGATCTAGACATGAACACCGGGGAGCTGTTTTTT. Amino acids: CASSDLDMNTGELFF.

The chain carries TRBV19 and TRBJ1-4; D unresolved. The V gene lost 7 bases and the J gene lost 8 bases, with 20 bases spanning the gap. This CDR3 region has 15 residues. CDR1 is LNHDA, CDR2 SQIVND, per germline (reference sequence). The CDR3: CASKPSAAVGEKLFF. Here the CDR3 DNA reads TGTGCCAGTAAGCCTTCTGCTGCGGTGGGAGAAAAACTGTTTTTT.

V usage is TRBV30 and J usage is TRBJ2-3; D gene ambiguous. Trimming took off 5 bases at V and 0 bases at J, with 12 bases between the two ends. The CDR3 totals 14 residues. Germline CDR1 and CDR2: GTSNPN and SVGIG (reference sequence). In DNA, the CDR3 is TGTGCCTGGGGTATCGGAGATAGCACAGATACGCAGTATTTT. Translated: CAWGIGDSTDTQYF.

V gene TRBV13 combines with J gene TRBJ2-7, with 9 bases matching TRBD1. V was pared by 4 bases and J by 2 bases, with 9 bases of the junction left unmatched. The CDR3 totals 16 residues. Germline V lookup: CDR1 PRHDT, CDR2 FYEKMQ (reference sequence). The CDR3 DNA reads as TGTGCCAGCAGCTCACCTACCGGGACAGGGACCTACGAGCAGTACTTC. This sequence encodes CASSSPTGTGTYEQYF.

This clone was counted a few times. J is TRBJ2-3 and V is TRBV7-3; 12 bases line up with TRBD2. CDR1 and CDR2 from the germline V gene are SGHTA and FQGTGA. The CDR3 has 15 residues. V dropped 6 bases and J dropped 3; count of bases not matched to a gene: 4. The chain's CDR3 is CASRYGLAGTDTQYF. In DNA, the CDR3 is TGTGCCAGCAGATATGGACTAGCGGGGACAGATACGCAGTATTTT.

The CDR3 is CASGQQESSYNEQFF. The CDR3 region has the DNA TGTGCCAGCGGACAACAGGAAAGCTCCTACAATGAGCAGTTCTTC. The V and J genes are TRBV6-6 and TRBJ2-1; weak D call: TRBD1 (5 bases). Germline V CDR1 and CDR2: MNHNY, SVGAGI (reference sequence). The CDR3 is made up of 15 amino acids. Trimming left V 8 bases short and J 0 bases short, with 14 bases between.

This sequence joins TRBV4-3 and TRBJ2-1; tentative D call: TRBD2 (5 bases). Trimming stripped 4 bases from V and 0 bases from J, with 10 bases between. The length of the CDR3 is 15 residues. Germline V gene data show CDR1 as LGHNA and CDR2 as YSLEER. CDR3 in amino acids: CASSPVGSSYNEQFF. As DNA, the CDR3 is TGCGCCAGCAGCCCAGTAGGGAGCTCCTACAATGAGCAGTTCTTC.